This is a list of T cell receptor beta chains from one sample in a study of blood T cell repertoires in COVID-19. Here immunoSEQ multiplex PCR was the method, and the copy in TCRdb shows in-frame clones only, minus some. The data show a few hundred thousand clones, with about 90% seen just once and 2.5% to 3% held by the top ten. The sample was PBMCs or T cells enriched from blood (not recorded which). The receptors shown here come from a woman aged 25-40 years who had recovered from COVID-19. The CDR3 runs from the conserved cysteine through the conserved F or W. D genes are given only for firm matches. Expanded clones get a size class; other rows say once, few or many, or leave the size out.

>.|TRBV6-5|TRBJ1-1|.
TGTGCCAGCAGTAACTCACAGGGAGGGACTGAAGCTTTCTTT
CASSNSQGGTEAFF
>.|TRBV5-1|TRBJ1-4|.
TGCGCCAGCAGCTTGAATCGAGACAGTTATAATGAAAAACTGTTTTTT
CASSLNRDSYNEKLFF
>.|TRBV15|TRBJ2-7|.
TGTGCCACCAGCAGAGCCGGAGGCTCCTACGAGCAGTACTTC
CATSRAGGSYEQYF
>once|TRBV28|TRBJ2-7|.
TGTGCCAGCTTTGGGGGGGCGAGTTTGAGCGAGCAGTACTTC
CASFGGASLSEQYF
>.|TRBV10-3|TRBJ2-3|TRBD2
TGTGCCATCAGTGACTCATCTAGCGGGAGGGACACAGATACGCAGTATTTT
CAISDSSSGRDTDTQYF
>.|TRBV9|TRBJ1-2|.
TGTGCCAGCAGCGTAGATCCGGTACGAGGCTATGGCTACACCTTC
CASSVDPVRGYGYTF
>.|TRBV24-1|TRBJ2-1|TRBD2
TGTGCCACCAGTGATTTACAGCTAGCGGGCGAGTTCTTC
CATSDLQLAGEFF
>.|TRBV5-1|TRBJ1-1|.
TGCGCCAGCAGCTTCGCGACAGAAATTGGCACTGAAGCTTTCTTT
CASSFATEIGTEAFF
>.|TRBV7-9|TRBJ2-2|TRBD1
TGTGCCAGCAGCCCGGGACAGGGGAACACCGGGGAGCTGTTTTTT
CASSPGQGNTGELFF
>.|TRBV27|TRBJ1-6|TRBD1
TGTGCCAGCAGTATCCGGACAGGGCCAAATTCACCCCTCCACTTT
CASSIRTGPNSPLHF
>.|TRBV3-1/TRBV3-2|TRBJ2-2|.
TGTGCCAGCAGCCAACAAGGGGGGGCGGCCGGGGAGCTGTTTTTT
CASSQQGGAAGELFF